These 25 T cell receptor beta chains were all obtained from the same sample, sequenced in a study of blood T cell repertoires in COVID-19. Sequencing was performed with immunoSEQ multiplex PCR; in TCRdb, only in-frame clones are kept and a portion is missing. The top ten clones hold roughly 1.2% of a sample with roughly 410,000 clones, roughly 90% of them seen once. Material: peripheral blood. The receptor source for this set is a man aged 35-49 years with acute or convalescent COVID-19.

The chain joins TRBV7-8 to TRBJ1-1; maybe TRBD1 (5 bases). In germline, CDR1 is SGHVS, CDR2 FQNEAQ. There are 15 residues in the CDR3. The germline V and J ends were trimmed by 4 bases and 11 bases, with 23 bases remaining between them. In DNA, the CDR3 is TGTGCCAGCAGCTCAACGGCGGGCGGGGCCCGAGGGGCTTTCTTT. Protein sequence: CASSSTAGGARGAFF. The full variable domain, completed using reference TRBV7-8 and TRBJ1-1, is GAGVSQSPRYKVAKRGQDVALRCDPISGHVSLFWYQQALGQGPEFLTYFQNEAQLDKSGLPSDRFFAERPEGSVSTLKIQRTQQEDSAVYLCASSSTAGGARGAFFGQGTRLTVV.

The chain links TRBV2 to TRBJ2-2; D gene unclear. Germline values: CDR1 SNHLY, CDR2 FYNNEI. This CDR3 region has 15 residues. Trimming took 1 base from V and 0 from J, leaving 6 bases between them. The CDR3 loop reads CASSEGATNTGELFF. CDR3 bases: TGTGCCAGCAGTGAAGGGGCCACGAACACCGGGGAGCTGTTTTTT.

The chain has TRBV6-6 and TRBJ2-3; 8 positions agree with TRBD2. Germline trimming cut 7 bases from V and 2 bases from J; bases unmatched to any gene: 5. CDR1 is MNHNY and CDR2 is SVGAGI in the germline V gene (reference sequence). This CDR3 region has 14 residues. The CDR3 protein is CASKRGTITDTQYF. Written as DNA, the CDR3 is TGTGCCAGCAAGCGGGGGACGATCACAGATACGCAGTATTTT.

The chain uses TRBV2 and TRBJ1-5; possible D gene TRBD1, 5 bases. Germline lookup yields CDR1 SNHLY and CDR2 FYNNEI. V was pared by 6 bases and J by 6 bases, with 15 bases between. The CDR3 covers 14 residues. The CDR3 nucleotides are TGTGCCAGCAGGGGCGCGGGGGGAGGTCAGCCCCAGCATTTT. This encodes CASRGAGGGQPQHF.

The V gene is TRBV11-3, the J gene TRBJ1-3; D is possibly TRBD1 (5 bases). Trimming cost V 2 bases and J 2 bases, with 10 bases left between them. The CDR3 runs to 15 residues. The germline gives CDR1 SGHNT, CDR2 YENEEA. The CDR3 DNA follows: TGTGCCAGCAGCTTATCGGGAGGGGCTGGAAACACCATATATTTT. Protein: CASSLSGGAGNTIYF.

The chain joins TRBV10-3 to TRBJ2-5; a possible D gene is TRBD2 (6 bases). V lost 10 bases and J lost 3, with 12 bases in between. CDR1 and CDR2 (germline): ENHRY, SYGVKD. CDR3 length equals 12 residues. This chain's CDR3 is CATGGGEETQYF. DNA of the CDR3: TGTGCCACTGGCGGAGGGGAAGAGACCCAGTACTTC.

The rearrangement joins TRBV25-1 to TRBJ1-1; 9 bases are a match to TRBD1. CDR1 and CDR2 from the germline V gene are MGHDK and SYGVNS. V was pared by 8 bases and J by 1 base, with 11 bases of the junction left unmatched. The CDR3 totals 16 residues. The CDR3 nucleotides read TGTGCCAGCTTACCATCAACGGGACAGGGGAACACTGAAGCTTTCTTT. Its translation is CASLPSTGQGNTEAFF.

The V gene is TRBV10-3, the J gene TRBJ2-3; 9 bases match TRBD2. V was pared by 5 bases and J by 3 bases, with 9 bases of the junction left unmatched. Germline lookup yields CDR1 ENHRY and CDR2 SYGVKD. There are 16 residues in the CDR3. CDR3 loop: CAISQTGGGATDTQYF. The DNA for the CDR3 is TGTGCCATCAGTCAAACAGGCGGGGGGGCTACAGATACGCAGTATTTT.

This clone was seen only once. The chain uses TRBV28 and TRBJ1-6; 7 positions match TRBD1. This CDR3 region has 17 residues. Germline assignment: CDR1 MDHEN and CDR2 SYDVKM. V was pared by 6 bases and J by 7 bases, with 15 bases of the junction left unmatched. CDR3 protein: CASSQEGNRGPNSPLHF. CDR3 DNA: TGTGCCAGCAGCCAAGAAGGGAACAGGGGACCGAATTCACCCCTCCACTTT.

There are a few counts of this clone. The rearrangement uses TRBV28 and TRBJ1-2; maybe TRBD1 (6 bases). V dropped 6 bases and J dropped 3 bases, with 17 bases sitting between them. Germline V gives CDR1 MDHEN, CDR2 SYDVKM. This CDR3 region has 15 residues. The CDR3 protein is CASSYGQIYDYGYTF. The CDR3 DNA follows: TGTGCCAGCAGCTATGGACAGATTTATGACTATGGCTACACCTTC.

This rearrangement joins TRBV11-2 to TRBJ2-7; 7 nucleotides line up with TRBD2. Looked up from germline, CDR1 is SGHAT and CDR2 is FQNNGV. V lost 5 bases, J lost 3 bases, and 10 bases stayed unmatched. CDR3 size: 15 residues. The CDR3 sequence is CASSPTYGTNYEQYF. The CDR3 DNA reads as TGTGCCAGCAGCCCAACGTATGGGACTAACTACGAGCAGTACTTC.

This chain uses TRBV27 with TRBJ2-5, with D maybe TRBD2 (5 bases). Germline V gene sequence: CDR1 MNHEY, CDR2 SMNVEV (reference sequence). V gave up 3 bases and J gave up 2 bases, with 10 bases separating them. CDR3 length: 14 residues. Written as DNA, the CDR3 is TGTGCCAGCAGTTTCCTTCGCGGGCAAGAGACCCAGTACTTC. It encodes CASSFLRGQETQYF.

V is TRBV3-1 (or the pseudogene TRBV3-2) and J is TRBJ2-7, with D possibly matching TRBD2 (5 bases). CDR3 size: 12 residues. Germline-derived CDR1 and CDR2 are LGHDT and YNNKEL (reference sequence). The germline V and J ends were trimmed by 7 bases and 2 bases, with 9 bases remaining between them. The CDR3: CASTGGTYEQYF. The CDR3 nucleotides read TGTGCCAGCACCGGAGGTACCTACGAGCAGTACTTC.

The genes are TRBV30 and TRBJ2-2, with 8 bases matching TRBD1. The CDR3 runs 16 residues. The V gene's germline CDR1 is GTSNPN and CDR2 SVGIG (reference sequence). Losses at the gene ends were 3 bases for V and 4 bases for J; bases not matched to a gene: 10. CDR3 protein: CAWSVGQGASTGELFF. For the CDR3, the DNA is TGTGCCTGGAGCGTAGGTCAGGGGGCGAGCACCGGGGAGCTGTTTTTT.

The rearrangement links TRBV7-2 to TRBJ1-6, with D maybe TRBD1 (5 bases). V lost 6 bases and J lost 8, with 8 bases in between. Looked up from germline, CDR1 is SGHTA and CDR2 is FQGNSA. The CDR3 is 12 residues long. CDR3 nucleotides: TGTGCCAGCAGGGGGCGCGATTCACCCCTCCACTTT. This codes for CASRGRDSPLHF.

The chain recombines TRBV10-3 with TRBJ2-7; 7 bases fit TRBD1. The V and J ends lost 2 bases and 6 bases, in that order; junction bases with no gene match: 4. The germline gives CDR1 ENHRY, CDR2 SYGVKD. This CDR3 is 13 amino acids long. CDR3 region: CAISEDRAGEQYF. The CDR3 nucleotides are TGTGCCATCAGTGAGGACAGGGCGGGCGAGCAGTACTTC.

The rearrangement uses TRBV14 and TRBJ2-7; 7 bases align to TRBD1. The ends lost 4 bases at V and 3 bases at J; junction bases unmatched: 0. The CDR3 length is 12 residues. Germline V gene lookup returns CDR1 SGHDN and CDR2 FVKESK. CDR3 in amino acids: CASSRTGYEQYF. In DNA form, the CDR3 reads TGTGCCAGCAGCCGGACAGGCTACGAGCAGTACTTC.

As to this clone: Other DNA sequences in the same sample also yield this CDR3. The chain is built from TRBV5-1 and TRBJ1-1; D remains unclear. V was shortened by 0 bases and J by 1 base, with 7 bases between the two germline ends. Germline loops: CDR1 SGHRS, CDR2 YFSETQ. There are 14 residues in the CDR3. In DNA, the CDR3 is TGCGCCAGCAGCTTGGGCCAGGCGAACACTGAAGCTTTCTTT. Encoded protein: CASSLGQANTEAFF.

The V and J genes are TRBV9 and TRBJ1-3; D not resolved. Germline lookup yields CDR1 SGDLS and CDR2 YYNGEE. This CDR3 is built from 13 residues. Trimming pared 3 bases from V and 0 bases from J, leaving 4 bases between. In nucleotides, the CDR3 is TGTGCCAGCAGCGACAGCTCTGGAAACACCATATATTTT. Amino acid sequence: CASSDSSGNTIYF.

The rearrangement links TRBV4-2 to TRBJ2-3, with 16 bases lining up with TRBD2. The CDR3 totals 17 residues. Germline loops: CDR1 LGHNA, CDR2 YNFKEQ. Trimming cost V 3 bases and J 8 bases; bases outside gene matches: 8. The CDR3 sequence is CASSQGLAGGPGVTQYF. CDR3 bases: TGTGCCAGCAGCCAGGGACTAGCGGGAGGGCCGGGGGTTACGCAGTATTTT.

V is TRBV25-1 and J is TRBJ1-4; D gene unclear. The germline V gene encodes CDR1 MGHDK and CDR2 SYGVNS. V shed 1 base and J shed 0 bases, with 6 bases lying between them. The CDR3 is 15 amino acids. CDR3 coding DNA: TGTGCCAGCAGTGAATCAGAAGCAACTAATGAAAAACTGTTTTTT. As protein: CASSESEATNEKLFF.

The V gene is TRBV30, the J gene TRBJ1-5, with 7 bases identical to TRBD1. The J segment lost 7 bases and the V segment lost 5 bases, leaving 8 bases of the junction unmatched. Looked up from germline, CDR1 is GTSNPN and CDR2 is SVGIG (reference sequence). This CDR3 spans 13 amino acids. Here the CDR3 DNA reads TGTGCCTGGGGACAGGCAGTTGGGCAGCCCCAGCATTTT. Its translation is CAWGQAVGQPQHF.

The J gene is TRBJ1-5, the V gene TRBV27, with 7 positions matching TRBD1. The germline V gene has CDR1 MNHEY and CDR2 SMNVEV (reference sequence). This CDR3 region has 17 residues. The V segment lost 5 bases and the J segment 0 bases; nucleotides outside the gene matches: 10. The CDR3 DNA follows: TGTGCCAGCAGTCGCCTAGGGACAGATTATAGCAATCAGCCCCAGCATTTT. This gives the protein CASSRLGTDYSNQPQHF.

The chain is built from TRBV5-6 and TRBJ1-4; 9 bases are shared with TRBD1. After removal of 2 bases from V and 6 bases from J, the junction contained 8 bases not matched to a gene. Per the germline V gene, CDR1 is SGHDT and CDR2 is YYEEEE. The CDR3 totals 16 residues. This CDR3 is CASSFGTGFRYEKLFF. The CDR3 nucleotides are TGTGCCAGCAGCTTCGGGACAGGGTTTCGGTATGAAAAACTGTTTTTT.

This sequence joins TRBV9 and TRBJ2-1; 15 nucleotides align to TRBD2. The germline gives CDR1 SGDLS, CDR2 YYNGEE. V lost 3 bases and J lost 10; bases outside the gene matches: 8. This CDR3 is 16 amino acids long. CDR3 nucleotides: TGTGCCAGCAGCGCACGGACTAGCGGGGGGGCCTGGGAGCAGTTCTTC. Translating it yields CASSARTSGGAWEQFF.